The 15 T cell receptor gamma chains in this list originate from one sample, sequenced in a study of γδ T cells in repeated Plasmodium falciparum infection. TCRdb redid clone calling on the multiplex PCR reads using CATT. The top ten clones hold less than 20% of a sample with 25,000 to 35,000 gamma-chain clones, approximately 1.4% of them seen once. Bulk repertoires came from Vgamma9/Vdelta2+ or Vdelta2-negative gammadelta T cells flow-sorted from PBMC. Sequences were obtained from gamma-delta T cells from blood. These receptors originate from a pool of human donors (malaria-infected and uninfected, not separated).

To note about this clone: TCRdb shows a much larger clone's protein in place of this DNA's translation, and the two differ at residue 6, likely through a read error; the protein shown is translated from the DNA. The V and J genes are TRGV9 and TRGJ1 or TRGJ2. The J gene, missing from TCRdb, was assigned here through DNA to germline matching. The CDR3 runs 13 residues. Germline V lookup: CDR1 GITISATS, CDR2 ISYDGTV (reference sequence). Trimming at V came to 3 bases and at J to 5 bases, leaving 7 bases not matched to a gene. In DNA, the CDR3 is TGTGCCTTGTGGGAGACTCCCCATTATAAGAAACTCTTT. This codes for CALWETPHYKKLF.

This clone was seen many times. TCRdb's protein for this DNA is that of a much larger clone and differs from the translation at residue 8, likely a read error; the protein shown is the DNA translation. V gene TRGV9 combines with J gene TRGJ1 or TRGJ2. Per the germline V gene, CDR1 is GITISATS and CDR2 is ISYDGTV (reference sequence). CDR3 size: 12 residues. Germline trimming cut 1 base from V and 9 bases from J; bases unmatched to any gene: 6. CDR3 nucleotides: TGTGCCTTGTGGGAGGTCTCTTGTAAGAAACTCTTT. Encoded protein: CALWEVSCKKLF.

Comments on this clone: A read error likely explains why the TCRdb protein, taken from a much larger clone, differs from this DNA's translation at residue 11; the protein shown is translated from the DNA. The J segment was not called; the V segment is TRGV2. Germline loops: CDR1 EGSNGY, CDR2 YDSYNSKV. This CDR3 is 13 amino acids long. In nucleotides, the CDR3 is TGTGCCACCTGGGACGCCCATTATTATAAGGAACTCTTT. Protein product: CATWDAHYYKELF.

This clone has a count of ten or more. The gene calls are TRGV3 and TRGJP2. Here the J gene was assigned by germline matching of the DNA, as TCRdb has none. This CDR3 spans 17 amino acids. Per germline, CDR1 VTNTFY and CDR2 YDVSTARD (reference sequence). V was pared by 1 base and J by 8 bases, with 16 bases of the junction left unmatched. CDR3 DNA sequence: TGTGCCACCTGGGACAGTTCCCCTTCCAAGGGAGATTGGATCAAGACGTTT. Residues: CATWDSSPSKGDWIKTF.

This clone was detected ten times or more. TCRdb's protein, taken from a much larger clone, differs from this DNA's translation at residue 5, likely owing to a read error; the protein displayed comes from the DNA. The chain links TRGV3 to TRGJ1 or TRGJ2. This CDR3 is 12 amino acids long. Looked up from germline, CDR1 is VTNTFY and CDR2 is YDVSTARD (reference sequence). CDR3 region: CATWARDYKKLF. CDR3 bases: TGTGCCACCTGGGCCAGGGATTATAAGAAACTCTTT.

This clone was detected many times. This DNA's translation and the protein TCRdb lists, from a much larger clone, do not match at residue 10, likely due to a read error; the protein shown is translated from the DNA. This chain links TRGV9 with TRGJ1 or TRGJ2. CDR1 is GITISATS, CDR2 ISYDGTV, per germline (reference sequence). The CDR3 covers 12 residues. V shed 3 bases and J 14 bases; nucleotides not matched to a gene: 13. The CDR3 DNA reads TGTGCCTTGTGGGAGCCCCGAGTGAAGGAACTCTTT. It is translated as CALWEPRVKELF.

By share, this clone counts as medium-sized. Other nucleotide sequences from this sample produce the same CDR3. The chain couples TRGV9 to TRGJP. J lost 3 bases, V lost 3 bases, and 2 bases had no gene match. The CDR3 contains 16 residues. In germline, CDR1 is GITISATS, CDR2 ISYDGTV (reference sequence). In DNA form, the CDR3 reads TGTGCCTTGTGGGAGAAGCAAGAGTTGGGCAAAAAAATCAAGGTATTT. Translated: CALWEKQELGKKIKVF.

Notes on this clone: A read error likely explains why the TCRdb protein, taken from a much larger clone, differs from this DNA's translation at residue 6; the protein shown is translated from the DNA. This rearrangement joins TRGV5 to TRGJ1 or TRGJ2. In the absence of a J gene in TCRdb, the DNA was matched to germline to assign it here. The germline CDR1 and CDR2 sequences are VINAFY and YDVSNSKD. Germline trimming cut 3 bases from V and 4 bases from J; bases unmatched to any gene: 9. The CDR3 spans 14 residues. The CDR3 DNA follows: TGTGCCACCTGGGACGCCCCCCCCTATTATAAGAAACTCTTT. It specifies CATWDAPPYYKKLF.

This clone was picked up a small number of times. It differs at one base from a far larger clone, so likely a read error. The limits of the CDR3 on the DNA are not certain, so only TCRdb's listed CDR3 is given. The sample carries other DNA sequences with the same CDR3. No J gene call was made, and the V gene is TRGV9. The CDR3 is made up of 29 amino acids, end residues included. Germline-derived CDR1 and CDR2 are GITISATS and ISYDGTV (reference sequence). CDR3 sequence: CALWVIIRNSLAVEQHLLSQVSIGRIQHF.

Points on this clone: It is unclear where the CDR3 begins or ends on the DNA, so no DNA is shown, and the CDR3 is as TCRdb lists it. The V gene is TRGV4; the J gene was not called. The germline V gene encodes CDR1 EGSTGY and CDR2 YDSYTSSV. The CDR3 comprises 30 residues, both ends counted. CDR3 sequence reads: CATWDGPGRNSLAVEQHLLSQVSIGRIQHF.

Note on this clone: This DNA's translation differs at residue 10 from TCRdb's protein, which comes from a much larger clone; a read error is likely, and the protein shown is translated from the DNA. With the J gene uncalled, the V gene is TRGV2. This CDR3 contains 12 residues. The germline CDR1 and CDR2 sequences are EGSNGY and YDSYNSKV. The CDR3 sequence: CATWDGGHEELF. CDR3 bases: TGTGCCACCTGGGACGGAGGGCATGAGGAACTCTTT.

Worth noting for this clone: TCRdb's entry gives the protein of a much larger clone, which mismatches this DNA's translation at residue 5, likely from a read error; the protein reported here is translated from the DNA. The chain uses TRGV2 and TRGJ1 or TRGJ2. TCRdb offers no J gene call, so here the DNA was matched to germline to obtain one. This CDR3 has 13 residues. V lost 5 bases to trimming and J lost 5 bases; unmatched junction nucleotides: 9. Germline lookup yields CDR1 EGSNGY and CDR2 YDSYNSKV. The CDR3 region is CATWVESHYKKLF. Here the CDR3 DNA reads TGTGCCACCTGGGTCGAATCCCATTATAAGAAACTCTTT.

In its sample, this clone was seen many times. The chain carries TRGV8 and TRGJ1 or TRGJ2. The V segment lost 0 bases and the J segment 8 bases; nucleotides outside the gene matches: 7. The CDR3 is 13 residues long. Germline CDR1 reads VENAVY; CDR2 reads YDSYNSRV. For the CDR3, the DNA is TGTGCCACCTGGGATAGGCTTGTGGATAAGAAACTCTTT. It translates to CATWDRLVDKKLF.

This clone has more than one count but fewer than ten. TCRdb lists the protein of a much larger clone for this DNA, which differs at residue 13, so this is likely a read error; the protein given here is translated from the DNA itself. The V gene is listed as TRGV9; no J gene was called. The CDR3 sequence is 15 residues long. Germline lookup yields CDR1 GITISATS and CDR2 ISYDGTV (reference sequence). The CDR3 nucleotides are TGTGCCTTGTGGGAGGTGCAACCCAATTATTATAAGGAACTCTTT. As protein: CALWEVQPNYYKELF.

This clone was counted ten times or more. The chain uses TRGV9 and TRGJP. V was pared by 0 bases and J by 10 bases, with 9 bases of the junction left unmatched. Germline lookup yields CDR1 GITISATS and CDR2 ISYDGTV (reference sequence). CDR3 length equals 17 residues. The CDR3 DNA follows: TGTGCCTTGTGGGAGGTGCAGGGGAATTTGGGCAAAAAAATCAAGGTATTT. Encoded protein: CALWEVQGNLGKKIKVF.